Below, 23 T cell receptor beta chains from the same sample are listed, as sequenced in a study of OX40 agonist ivuxolimab in advanced cancers. Clones were read by immunoSEQ multiplex PCR, and TCRdb kept only the in-frame ones, dropping some. Among about 80,000 clones listed, about four fifths were seen once. The sample here was CD4+ or CD8+ T cells sorted from blood, taken in a trial of the OX40 agonist ivuxolimab. These receptors all stem from an adult with an advanced solid tumor such as melanoma, head and neck, liver or kidney cancer.

This rearrangement joins TRBV5-4 to TRBJ1-2, with 11 bases identical to TRBD1. Looked up from germline, CDR1 is SGHNT and CDR2 is YYREEE (reference sequence). This CDR3 has 16 amino acids. V lost 0 bases, J lost 4 bases, and 5 bases stayed unmatched. CDR3 sequence (DNA): TGTGCCAGCAGCTTGGCGGGGACAGGGGGGCTCTATGGCTACACCTTC. Residues: CASSLAGTGGLYGYTF.

The chain is built from TRBV15 and TRBJ1-5; 7 bases align to TRBD1. The CDR3 has 15 residues. V was pared by 0 bases and J by 6 bases, with 5 bases of the junction left unmatched. Germline assignment: CDR1 LNHNV and CDR2 YYDKDF (reference sequence). In DNA, the CDR3 is TGTGCCACCAGCAGAGAAAGATACAGGGGTCAGCCCCAGCATTTT. Encoded protein: CATSRERYRGQPQHF.

The rearrangement uses TRBV7-9 and TRBJ1-1, with TRBD1 as a possible D gene (6 bases). V was trimmed by 5 bases and J by 3 bases, leaving 16 bases between them. CDR3 length: 15 residues. Germline assignment: CDR1 SEHNR and CDR2 FQNEAQ (reference sequence). In nucleotides, the CDR3 is TGTGCCAGCAGCGTCAAGGGAGGGGGGGACACTGAAGCTTTCTTT. Encoded protein: CASSVKGGGDTEAFF. The full variable domain, completed using reference TRBV7-9 and TRBJ1-1, is DTGVSQNPRHKITKRGQNVTFRCDPISEHNRLYWYRQTLGQGPEFLTYFQNEAQLEKSRLLSDRFSAERPKGSFSTLEIQRTEQGDSAMYLCASSVKGGGDTEAFFGQGTRLTVV.

The V gene is TRBV18, the J gene TRBJ1-1, with a tentative D call TRBD1 (6 bases). The CDR3 consists of 15 residues. Trimming left V 3 bases short and J 3 bases short, with 14 bases between. The V gene's germline CDR1 is KGHSH and CDR2 LQKENI. Here the CDR3 reads CASSPSGDSDTEAFF. CDR3 DNA sequence: TGTGCCAGCTCACCTTCAGGGGATTCGGACACTGAAGCTTTCTTT.

This chain uses TRBV21-1 with TRBJ2-3; the table's D call, TRBD2, has no DNA check behind it. TRBV21-1 is a documented pseudogene. The CDR3 contains 21 residues. CDR3 DNA sequence: TGTGCCAGCAGCCGAACAGAATCGCGGGAGGAGGGGGGTGCTAGCACAGATACGCAGTATTTT. This encodes CASSRTESREEGGASTDTQYF.

The J gene is TRBJ2-7, the V gene TRBV4-3; D might be TRBD1 or TRBD2, each matching 5 bases. This CDR3 contains 14 residues. With 5 bases removed from V and 3 bases from J, the gap between germline ends came to 14 bases. Germline V gene sequence: CDR1 LGHNA, CDR2 YSLEER. The CDR3 spells CASSNLGDGYEQYF. CDR3 in DNA: TGCGCCAGCAGCAACTTGGGGGACGGCTACGAGCAGTACTTC.

This clone was seen a single time. V gene TRBV4-1 combines with J gene TRBJ2-3; TRBD1 agrees at 7 bases. Trimming removed 2 bases from V and 4 bases from J; junction bases left unmatched: 6. The CDR3 is 15 residues long. The germline V gene encodes CDR1 MGHRA and CDR2 YSYEKL. The chain's CDR3 is CASSQQLQGSDTQYF. The CDR3 DNA follows: TGCGCCAGCAGCCAACAACTACAGGGGTCAGATACGCAGTATTTT.

The rearrangement uses TRBV6-5 and TRBJ2-1; 10 nucleotides agree with TRBD2. J was trimmed by 3 bases and V by 6 bases; bases with no gene match: 5. CDR1 is MNHEY and CDR2 is SVGAGI in the germline V gene. CDR3 size: 15 residues. CDR3 loop: CASREREGGYNEQFF. The CDR3 coding sequence is TGTGCCAGCAGAGAGCGGGAGGGTGGCTACAATGAGCAGTTCTTC.

V gene TRBV19 combines with J gene TRBJ1-1; 9 bases map to TRBD1. Germline values: CDR1 LNHDA, CDR2 SQIVND (reference sequence). With 5 bases clipped from V and 2 bases from J, the junction kept 6 bases outside the gene matches. CDR3 length equals 15 residues. The CDR3 DNA is TGTGCCAGTAGTCTCAAAACAGGGGGCAACACTGAAGCTTTCTTT. Its translation: CASSLKTGGNTEAFF.

The CDR3 coding sequence is TGTGCCAGCAGGGGAGGGACTAATGAAAAACTGTTTTTT. It is translated as CASRGGTNEKLFF. The V and J genes are TRBV2 and TRBJ1-4; unclear D gene. This CDR3 has 13 amino acids. Per the germline V gene, CDR1 is SNHLY and CDR2 is FYNNEI. V lost 6 bases to trimming and J lost 2 bases, with 7 bases between them.

This clone was counted a single time. The chain employs TRBV14 and TRBJ2-3; 8 nucleotides align to TRBD1. Germline V gene lookup returns CDR1 SGHDN and CDR2 FVKESK. V was pared by 3 bases and J by 2 bases, with 7 bases of the junction left unmatched. The CDR3 consists of 16 residues. CDR3 sequence (DNA): TGTGCCAGCAGCCAGGAACAGGGGGACCTCACAGATACGCAGTATTTT. Protein: CASSQEQGDLTDTQYF.

CDR3 in DNA: TGTGCCAGTAGTATACAGGCAGTTGAAGCTTTCTTT. Encoded protein: CASSIQAVEAFF. This rearrangement joins TRBV19 to TRBJ1-1; no reliable D call. This CDR3 is built from 12 residues. Germline loops: CDR1 LNHDA, CDR2 SQIVND (reference sequence). V was pared by 2 bases and J by 7 bases, with 8 bases between.

The genes are TRBV28 and TRBJ2-3, with a possible D match to TRBD1 (6 bases). CDR1 is MDHEN and CDR2 is SYDVKM in the germline V gene. V shed 3 bases and J shed 5 bases, with 15 bases lying between them. CDR3 size: 15 residues. Here the CDR3 reads CASSFPRGGKDTQYF. As DNA, the CDR3 is TGTGCCAGCAGTTTTCCCAGGGGTGGTAAAGATACGCAGTATTTT.

This clone was recorded once. CDR3 in DNA: TGTGCCAGCAGCTTAGACAGGGGAAGCGCCTACGAGCAGTACTTC. It codes for CASSLDRGSAYEQYF. The chain combines TRBV7-2 with TRBJ2-5, with 7 bases identical to TRBD1. The DNA end lines up better with TRBJ2-7; the J call may be wrong. CDR3 length: 15 amino acids. In germline, CDR1 is SGHTA, CDR2 FQGNSA.

J is TRBJ2-5 and V is TRBV7-9; 9 bases align to TRBD2. CDR3 length equals 18 residues. V trimming: 1 base; J trimming: 2 bases; junction bases outside the gene matches: 11. The V gene's germline CDR1 is SEHNR and CDR2 FQNEAQ (reference sequence). CDR3 in amino acids: CASSLDYRLAGYQETQYF. The CDR3 region has the DNA TGTGCCAGCAGCTTAGATTACCGGCTAGCGGGATATCAAGAGACCCAGTACTTC.

The chain has TRBV5-6 and TRBJ2-7; D is uncertain. The ends were cut back, 1 base at V and 5 bases at J, with 10 bases in the middle. Germline loops: CDR1 SGHDT, CDR2 YYEEEE. CDR3 length: 13 amino acids. CDR3 nucleotide sequence: TGTGCCAGCAGCTTGCCCCCTCTCCACGAGCAGTACTTC. It specifies CASSLPPLHEQYF.

J is TRBJ1-1 and V is TRBV15; 7 nucleotides align to TRBD1. This CDR3 spans 14 amino acids. The trim removed 4 bases at V and 1 base at J, leaving 3 bases unmatched. Per the germline V gene, CDR1 is LNHNV and CDR2 is YYDKDF (reference sequence). CDR3 residues: CATSTRQGNTEAFF. The CDR3 nucleotides are TGTGCCACCAGCACGAGACAGGGGAACACTGAAGCTTTCTTT.

V and J are TRBV7-8 and TRBJ2-5; D might be TRBD2 (7 bases). Looked up from germline, CDR1 is SGHVS and CDR2 is FQNEAQ. The V end was cut by 3 bases, the J end by 5 bases, with 10 bases between. The CDR3 runs 13 residues. The DNA of the CDR3 is TGTGCCAGCAGCTTGACGGGGGGCGAGACCCAGTACTTC. Its translation is CASSLTGGETQYF.

This clone has only one observation. The genes are TRBV7-9 and TRBJ1-4; D might be TRBD1 (6 bases). The CDR3 contains 14 residues. V dropped 5 bases and J dropped 8 bases, with 15 bases sitting between them. Germline loops: CDR1 SEHNR, CDR2 FQNEAQ (reference sequence). CDR3 protein: CASSPTGLEEKLFF. The CDR3 DNA sequence: TGTGCCAGCAGCCCAACAGGGTTGGAAGAAAAACTGTTTTTT. Full variable domain (rest looked up from reference TRBV7-9 and TRBJ1-4): DTGVSQNPRHKITKRGQNVTFRCDPISEHNRLYWYRQTLGQGPEFLTYFQNEAQLEKSRLLSDRFSAERPKGSFSTLEIQRTEQGDSAMYLCASSPTGLEEKLFFGSGTQLSVL.

The chain couples TRBV10-3 to TRBJ2-2; 12 bases align to TRBD2. The germline gives CDR1 ENHRY, CDR2 SYGVKD. CDR3 size: 15 residues. V lost 6 bases, J lost 4 bases, and 3 bases stayed unmatched. This chain's CDR3 is CAISPGLAGTGELFF. The CDR3 coding sequence is TGTGCCATCAGCCCGGGACTAGCGGGCACCGGGGAGCTGTTTTTT.

The CDR3 region is CAWSSGPGAFF. The CDR3 DNA sequence: TGTGCCTGGAGCTCGGGACCTGGGGCTTTCTTT. The V and J genes are TRBV30 and TRBJ1-1, with a weak D call TRBD1 (5 bases). V lost 3 bases and J 11 bases, leaving 13 bases between the germline ends. CDR1 and CDR2 (germline): GTSNPN, SVGIG (reference sequence). The CDR3 runs to 11 residues. Filled out from reference TRBV30 and TRBJ1-1, the complete variable domain reads SQTIHQWPATLVQPVGSPLSLECTVEGTSNPNLYWYRQAAGRGLQLLFYSVGIGQISSEVPQNLSASRPQDRQFILSSKKLLLSDSGFYLCAWSSGPGAFFGQGTRLTVV.

The rearrangement links TRBV11-2 to TRBJ2-7; the D gene is possibly TRBD1 (5 bases). This CDR3 has 16 residues. The V gene's germline CDR1 is SGHAT and CDR2 FQNNGV. V was cut by 1 base and J by 6 bases, with 19 bases left in between. CDR3: CASSLGAAAGQIEQYF. CDR3 nucleotide sequence: TGTGCCAGCAGCTTAGGGGCTGCGGCAGGGCAAATCGAGCAGTACTTC.

This clone came up once. V usage is TRBV6-1 and J usage is TRBJ1-1; TRBD1 matches at 8 bases. The germline gives CDR1 MNHNS, CDR2 SASEGT. V was pared by 3 bases and J by 4 bases, with 7 bases of the junction left unmatched. The CDR3 has 15 residues. The CDR3 sequence is CASSDQGAPGTEAFF. The CDR3 coding sequence is TGTGCCAGCAGTGATCAGGGGGCGCCGGGCACTGAAGCTTTCTTT.